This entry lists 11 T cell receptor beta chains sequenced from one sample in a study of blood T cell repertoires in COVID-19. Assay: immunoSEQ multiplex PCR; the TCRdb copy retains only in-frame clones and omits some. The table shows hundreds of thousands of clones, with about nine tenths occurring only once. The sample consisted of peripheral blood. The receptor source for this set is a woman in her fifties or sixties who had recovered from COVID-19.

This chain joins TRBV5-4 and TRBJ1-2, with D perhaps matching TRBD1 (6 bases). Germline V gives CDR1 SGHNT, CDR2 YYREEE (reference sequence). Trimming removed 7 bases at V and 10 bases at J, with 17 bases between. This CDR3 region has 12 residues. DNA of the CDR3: TGTGCCAGCTCAAAGGGGGGGCCCTACTACACCTTC. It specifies CASSKGGPYYTF.

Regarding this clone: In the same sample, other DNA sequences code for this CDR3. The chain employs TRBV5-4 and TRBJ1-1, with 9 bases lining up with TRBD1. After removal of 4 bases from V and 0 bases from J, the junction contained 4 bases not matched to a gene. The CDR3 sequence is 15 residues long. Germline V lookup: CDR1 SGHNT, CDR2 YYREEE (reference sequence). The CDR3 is CASSLGTGLNTEAFF. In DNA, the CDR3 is TGTGCCAGCAGCCTTGGGACAGGGTTGAACACTGAAGCTTTCTTT. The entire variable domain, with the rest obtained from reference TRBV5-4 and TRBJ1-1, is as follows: ETGVTQSPTHLIKTRGQQVTLRCSSQSGHNTVSWYQQALGQGPQFIFQYYREEENGRGNFPPRFSGLQFPNYSSELNVNALELDDSALYLCASSLGTGLNTEAFFGQGTRLTVV.

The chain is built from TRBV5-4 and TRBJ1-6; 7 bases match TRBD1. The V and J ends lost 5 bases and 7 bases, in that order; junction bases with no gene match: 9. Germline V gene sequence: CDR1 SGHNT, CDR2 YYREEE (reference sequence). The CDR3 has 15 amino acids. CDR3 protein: CASSRGQAFNSPLHF. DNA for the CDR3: TGTGCCAGCAGTCGCGGACAGGCGTTCAATTCACCCCTCCACTTT.

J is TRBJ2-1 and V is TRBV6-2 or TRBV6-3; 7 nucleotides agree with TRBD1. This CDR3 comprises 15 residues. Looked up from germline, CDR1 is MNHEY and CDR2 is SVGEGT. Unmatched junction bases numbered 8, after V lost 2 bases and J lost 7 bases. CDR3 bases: TGTGCCAGCAGTTACGAAGGTAGGGGGCAAAATGAGCAGTTCTTC. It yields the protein CASSYEGRGQNEQFF.

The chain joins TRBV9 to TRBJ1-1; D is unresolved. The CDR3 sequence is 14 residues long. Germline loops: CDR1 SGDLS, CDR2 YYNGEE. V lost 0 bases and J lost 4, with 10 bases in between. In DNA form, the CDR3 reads TGTGCCAGCAGCGTAGAGGCAGACTTCACTGAAGCTTTCTTT. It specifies CASSVEADFTEAFF.

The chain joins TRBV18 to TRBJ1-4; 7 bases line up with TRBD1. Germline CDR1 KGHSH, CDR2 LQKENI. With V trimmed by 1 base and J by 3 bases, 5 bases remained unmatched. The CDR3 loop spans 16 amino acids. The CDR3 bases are TGTGCCAGCTCACCACGGGACGGGACAGCTAATGAAAAACTGTTTTTT. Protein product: CASSPRDGTANEKLFF.

In DNA, the CDR3 is TGCAGTGCTGGGGGGGCCACTGAAGCTTTCTTT. Translated: CSAGGATEAFF. The chain links TRBV20-1 to TRBJ1-1; the D gene is possibly TRBD1 (6 bases). Deletions cut 5 bases from V and 4 bases from J, with 8 bases between. The CDR3 runs 11 residues. Germline V CDR1 and CDR2: DFQATT, SNEGSKA (reference sequence).

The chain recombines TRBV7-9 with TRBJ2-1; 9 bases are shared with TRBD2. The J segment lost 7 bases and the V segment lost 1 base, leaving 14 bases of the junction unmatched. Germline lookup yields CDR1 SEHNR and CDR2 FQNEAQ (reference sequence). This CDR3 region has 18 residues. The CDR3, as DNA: TGTGCCAGCAGCTTAGTGGTCTCTTGGCTAGCGGGATTGAATGAGCAGTTCTTC. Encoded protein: CASSLVVSWLAGLNEQFF.

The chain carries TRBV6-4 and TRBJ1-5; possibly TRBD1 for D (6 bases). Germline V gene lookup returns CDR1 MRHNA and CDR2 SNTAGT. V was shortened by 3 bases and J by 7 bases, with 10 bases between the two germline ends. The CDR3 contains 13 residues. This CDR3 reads CASSEGAGQPQHF. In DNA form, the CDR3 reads TGTGCCAGCAGTGAGGGGGCAGGGCAGCCCCAGCATTTT.

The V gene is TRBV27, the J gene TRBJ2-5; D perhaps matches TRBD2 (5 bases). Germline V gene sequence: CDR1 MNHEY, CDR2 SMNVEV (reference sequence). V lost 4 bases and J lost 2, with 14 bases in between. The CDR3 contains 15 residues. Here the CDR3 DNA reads TGTGCCAGCAGTTCCTTGACTAATTCACAAGAGACCCAGTACTTC. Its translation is CASSSLTNSQETQYF.

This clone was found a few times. For the CDR3, the DNA is TGTGCTAGTGGCCCCGTTTCCGGGACAGGTATCTCTGGGGCCAACGTCCTGACTTTC. It specifies CASGPVSGTGISGANVLTF. The rearrangement joins TRBV12-5 to TRBJ2-6, with TRBD1 identical over 8 bases. J was trimmed by 0 bases and V by 6 bases; bases with no gene match: 13. The CDR3 runs 19 residues. Germline lookup yields CDR1 LGHNT and CDR2 FRNRAP.